A selection of T cell receptor beta chains follows, all from one sample in a study of shared clonotypes between healthy human individuals. Some clones are missing from TCRdb's copy, which holds only in-frame ones; the method was immunoSEQ multiplex PCR. This sample yields approximately 1.5 million clones, of which approximately 98.5% are seen a single time; roughly 0.35% belongs to the top ten. The source material was naive CD4+ T cells sorted from blood. These receptor sequences come from a man aged 30-40 years in good health. Each CDR3 is given with its conserved first and last residue. The D gene is left open where the match is weak. Not every row has a clone size; where given, it reads once, few, many or a size class.

clone_size: -
d_call: -
v_call: TRBV6-5
j_call: TRBJ2-3
cdr3_aa: CASSYSGDGTDTQYF
cdr3_nt: TGTGCCAGCAGTTACTCGGGGGATGGCACAGATACGCAGTATTTT

clone_size: -
d_call: -
v_call: TRBV27
j_call: TRBJ2-7
cdr3_aa: CASRMGGAHEQYF
cdr3_nt: TGTGCCAGCAGAATGGGGGGGGCCCACGAGCAGTACTTC

clone_size: once
d_call: -
v_call: TRBV9
j_call: TRBJ2-1
cdr3_aa: CASRSGGHNEQFF
cdr3_nt: TGTGCCAGCAGGAGCGGAGGGCACAATGAGCAGTTCTTC

clone_size: once
d_call: TRBD1
v_call: TRBV4-3
j_call: TRBJ2-3
cdr3_aa: CASSQGGQGSTDTQYF
cdr3_nt: TGCGCCAGCAGCCAGGGGGGACAGGGCAGCACAGATACGCAGTATTTT

clone_size: -
d_call: TRBD1
v_call: TRBV7-9
j_call: TRBJ2-3
cdr3_aa: CASSLGTGAGDTQYF
cdr3_nt: TGTGCCAGCAGCCTCGGGACAGGGGCGGGAGATACGCAGTATTTT

clone_size: -
d_call: TRBD2
v_call: TRBV5-1
j_call: TRBJ2-2
cdr3_aa: CASSRPKSAGDTGELFF
cdr3_nt: TGCGCCAGCAGTCGGCCAAAGAGTGCGGGGGACACCGGGGAGCTGTTTTTT

clone_size: -
d_call: -
v_call: TRBV7-2
j_call: TRBJ2-3
cdr3_aa: CASSWLEITDTQYF
cdr3_nt: TGTGCCAGCAGCTGGTTAGAGATCACAGATACGCAGTATTTT

clone_size: -
d_call: -
v_call: TRBV7-3
j_call: TRBJ2-1
cdr3_aa: CASSLTSSYNEQFF
cdr3_nt: TGTGCCAGCAGCTTAACTAGCTCCTACAATGAGCAGTTCTTC

clone_size: -
d_call: -
v_call: TRBV7-2
j_call: TRBJ1-2
cdr3_aa: CASSHSRDGYTF
cdr3_nt: TGTGCCAGCAGCCACTCGCGGGACGGCTACACCTTC

clone_size: -
d_call: -
v_call: TRBV6-6
j_call: TRBJ2-2
cdr3_aa: CASTKQVNTGELFF
cdr3_nt: TGTGCCAGCACTAAACAGGTTAACACCGGGGAGCTGTTTTTT

clone_size: -
d_call: -
v_call: TRBV4-1
j_call: TRBJ1-4
cdr3_aa: CASSQDRSEEKLFF
cdr3_nt: TGCGCCAGCAGCCAAGATAGGTCGGAGGAAAAACTGTTTTTT

clone_size: -
d_call: -
v_call: TRBV21-1
j_call: TRBJ2-7
cdr3_aa: CASSNHLVRASVDF
cdr3_nt: TGTGCCAGCAGCAATCATCTTGTCAGGGCATCAGTAGACTTC

clone_size: -
d_call: -
v_call: TRBV27
j_call: TRBJ1-2
cdr3_aa: CASSLEGYYGYTF
cdr3_nt: TGTGCCAGCAGTTTAGAGGGTTACTATGGCTACACCTTC

clone_size: -
d_call: -
v_call: TRBV28
j_call: TRBJ1-5
cdr3_aa: CASRLRGARDSNQPQHF
cdr3_nt: TGTGCCAGCAGATTGAGAGGGGCGCGGGATAGCAATCAGCCCCAGCATTTT

clone_size: -
d_call: -
v_call: TRBV5-1
j_call: TRBJ2-7
cdr3_aa: CASSLNRDLGEQYF
cdr3_nt: TGCGCCAGCAGCTTGAACAGGGACCTCGGGGAGCAGTACTTC

clone_size: -
d_call: -
v_call: TRBV28
j_call: TRBJ1-5
cdr3_aa: CASRSAGIPVWQPQHF
cdr3_nt: TGTGCCAGCAGGAGCGCCGGGATACCTGTCTGGCAGCCCCAGCATTTT

clone_size: -
d_call: -
v_call: TRBV2
j_call: TRBJ2-3
cdr3_aa: CASSPLAGFTDTQYF
cdr3_nt: TGTGCCAGCAGCCCTCTGGCGGGATTCACAGATACGCAGTATTTT